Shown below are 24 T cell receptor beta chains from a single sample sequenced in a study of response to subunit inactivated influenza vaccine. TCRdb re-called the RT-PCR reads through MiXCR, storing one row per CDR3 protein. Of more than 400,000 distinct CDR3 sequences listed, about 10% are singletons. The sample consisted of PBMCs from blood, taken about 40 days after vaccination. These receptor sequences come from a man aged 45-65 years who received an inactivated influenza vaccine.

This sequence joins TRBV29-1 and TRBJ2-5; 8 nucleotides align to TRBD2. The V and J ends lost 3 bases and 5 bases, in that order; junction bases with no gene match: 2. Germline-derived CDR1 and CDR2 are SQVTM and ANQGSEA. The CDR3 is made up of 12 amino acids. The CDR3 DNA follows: TGCAGCGTTGACCGGGAGGGGGAGACCCAGTACTTC. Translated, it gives CSVDREGETQYF.

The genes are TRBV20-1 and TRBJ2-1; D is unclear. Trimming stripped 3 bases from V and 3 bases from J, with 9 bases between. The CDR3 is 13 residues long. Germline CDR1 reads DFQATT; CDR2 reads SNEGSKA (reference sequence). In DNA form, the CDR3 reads TGCAGTGCTAGTTCCAGCCTCTACAATGAGCAGTTCTTC. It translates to CSASSSLYNEQFF.

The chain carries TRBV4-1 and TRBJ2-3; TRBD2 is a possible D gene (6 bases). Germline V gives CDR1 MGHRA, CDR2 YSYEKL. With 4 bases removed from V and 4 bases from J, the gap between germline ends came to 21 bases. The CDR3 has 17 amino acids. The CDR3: CASSPGRAGSWADTQYF. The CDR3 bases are TGCGCCAGCAGCCCGGGAAGGGCGGGGTCATGGGCAGATACGCAGTATTTT.

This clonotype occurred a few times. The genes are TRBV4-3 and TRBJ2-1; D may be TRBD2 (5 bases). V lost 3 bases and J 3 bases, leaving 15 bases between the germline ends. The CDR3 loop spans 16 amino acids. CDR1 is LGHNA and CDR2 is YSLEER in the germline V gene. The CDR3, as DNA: TGCGCCAGCAGCCATGACACCGGGATTTTCTACAATGAGCAGTTCTTC. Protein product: CASSHDTGIFYNEQFF.

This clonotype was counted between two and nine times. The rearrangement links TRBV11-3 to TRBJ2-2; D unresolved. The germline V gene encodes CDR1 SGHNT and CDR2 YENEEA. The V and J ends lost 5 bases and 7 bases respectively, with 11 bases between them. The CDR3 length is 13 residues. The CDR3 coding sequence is TGTGCCAGCAGCCTCGGACGCCTCGGGGAGCTGTTTTTT. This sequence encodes CASSLGRLGELFF.

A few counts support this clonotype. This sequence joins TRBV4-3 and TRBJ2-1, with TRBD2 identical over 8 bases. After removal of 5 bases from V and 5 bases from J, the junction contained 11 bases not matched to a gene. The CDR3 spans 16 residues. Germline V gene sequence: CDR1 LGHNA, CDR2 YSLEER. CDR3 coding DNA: TGCGCCAGCAGCGAGGCCCCGGGAGGGGGGAACAATGAGCAGTTCTTC. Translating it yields CASSEAPGGGNNEQFF.

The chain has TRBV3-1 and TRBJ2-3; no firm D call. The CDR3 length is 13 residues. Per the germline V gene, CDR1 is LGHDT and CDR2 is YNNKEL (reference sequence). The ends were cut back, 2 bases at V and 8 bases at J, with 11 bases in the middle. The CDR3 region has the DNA TGTGCCAGCAGCCAAAACCCTCATGGTACGCAGTATTTT. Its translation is CASSQNPHGTQYF.

This chain's CDR3 is CASKGTGGWNQPQHF. In nucleotides, the CDR3 is TGTGCCAGCAAGGGGACAGGGGGCTGGAATCAGCCCCAGCATTTT. The genes are TRBV28 and TRBJ1-5; the match to TRBD1 covers 12 bases. The J segment lost 4 bases and the V segment lost 7 bases, leaving 5 bases of the junction unmatched. Per germline, CDR1 MDHEN and CDR2 SYDVKM. There are 15 residues in the CDR3. Looking up the rest from reference TRBV28 and TRBJ1-5 gives the full variable domain: DVKVTQSSRYLVKRTGEKVFLECVQDMDHENMFWYRQDPGLGLRLIYFSYDVKMKEKGDIPEGYSVSREKKERFSLILESASTNQTSMYLCASKGTGGWNQPQHFGDGTRLSIL.

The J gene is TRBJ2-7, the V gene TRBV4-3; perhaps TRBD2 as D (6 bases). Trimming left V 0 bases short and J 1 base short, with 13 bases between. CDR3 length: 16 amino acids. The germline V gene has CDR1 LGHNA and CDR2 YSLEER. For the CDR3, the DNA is TGCGCCAGCAGCCAAGATTTGGCGGGGCGTTCCTACGAGCAGTACTTC. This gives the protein CASSQDLAGRSYEQYF.

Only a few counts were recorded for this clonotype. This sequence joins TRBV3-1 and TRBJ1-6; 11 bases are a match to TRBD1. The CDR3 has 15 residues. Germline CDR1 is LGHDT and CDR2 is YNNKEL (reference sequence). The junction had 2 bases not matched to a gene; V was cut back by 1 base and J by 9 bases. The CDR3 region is CASSQGGTGGSPLHF. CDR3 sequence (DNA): TGTGCCAGCAGCCAAGGCGGGACAGGGGGTTCACCCCTCCACTTT.

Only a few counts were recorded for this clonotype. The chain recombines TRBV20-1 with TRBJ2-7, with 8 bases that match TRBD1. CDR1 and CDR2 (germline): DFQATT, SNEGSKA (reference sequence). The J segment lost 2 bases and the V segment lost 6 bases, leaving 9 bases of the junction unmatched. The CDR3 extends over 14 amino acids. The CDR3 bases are TGCAGTGCAGTAGCAGGACAGGGCCCCTACGAGCAGTACTTC. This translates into CSAVAGQGPYEQYF.

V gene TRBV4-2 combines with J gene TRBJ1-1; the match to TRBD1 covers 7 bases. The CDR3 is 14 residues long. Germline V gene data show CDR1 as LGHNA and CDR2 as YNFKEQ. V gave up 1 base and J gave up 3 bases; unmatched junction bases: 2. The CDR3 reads CASSQVTGDTEAFF. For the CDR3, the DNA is TGTGCCAGCAGCCAAGTAACAGGGGACACTGAAGCTTTCTTT.

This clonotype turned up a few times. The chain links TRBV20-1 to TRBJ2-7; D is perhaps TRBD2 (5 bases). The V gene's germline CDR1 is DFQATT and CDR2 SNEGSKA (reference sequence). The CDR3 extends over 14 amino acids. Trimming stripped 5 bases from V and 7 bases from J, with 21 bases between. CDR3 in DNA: TGCAGTGCTCCAAATACTGGACTCCGAGGGGAGCAGTACTTC. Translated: CSAPNTGLRGEQYF.

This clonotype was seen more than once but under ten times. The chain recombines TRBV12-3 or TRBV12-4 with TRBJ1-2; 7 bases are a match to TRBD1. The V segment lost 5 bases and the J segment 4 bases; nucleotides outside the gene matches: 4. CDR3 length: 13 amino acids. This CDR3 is CASSRGTVYGYTF. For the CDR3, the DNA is TGTGCCAGCAGTCGCGGGACAGTCTATGGCTACACCTTC.

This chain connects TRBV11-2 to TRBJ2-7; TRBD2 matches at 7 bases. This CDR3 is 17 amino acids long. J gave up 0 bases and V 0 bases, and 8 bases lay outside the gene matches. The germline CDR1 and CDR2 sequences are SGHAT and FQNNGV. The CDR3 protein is CASSLEVAGVSSYEQYF. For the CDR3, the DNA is TGTGCCAGCAGCTTAGAGGTGGCGGGGGTTAGCTCCTACGAGCAGTACTTC.

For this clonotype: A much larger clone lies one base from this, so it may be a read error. The CDR3 spells CASSSSGSGTASEQFF. The CDR3 DNA reads TGTGCCAGCAGCTCTTCGGGTAGCGGGACGGCCAGTGAGCAGTTCTTC. The chain couples TRBV9 to TRBJ2-1; 8 bases map to TRBD2. This CDR3 has 16 amino acids. CDR1 is SGDLS, CDR2 YYNGEE, per germline. The trim removed 4 bases at V and 9 bases at J, leaving 15 bases unmatched.

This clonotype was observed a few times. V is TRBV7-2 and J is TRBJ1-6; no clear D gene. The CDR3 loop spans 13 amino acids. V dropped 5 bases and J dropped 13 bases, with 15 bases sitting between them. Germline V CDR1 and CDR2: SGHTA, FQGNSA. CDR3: CASSAVGSSPLHF. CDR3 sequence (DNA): TGTGCCAGCAGCGCAGTCGGCAGTTCCCCCCTCCACTTT.

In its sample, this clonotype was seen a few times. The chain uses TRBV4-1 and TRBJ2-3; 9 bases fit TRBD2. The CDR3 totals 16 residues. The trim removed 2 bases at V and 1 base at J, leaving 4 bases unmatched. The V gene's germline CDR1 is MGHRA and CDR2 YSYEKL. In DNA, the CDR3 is TGCGCCAGCAGCCAAAGCGGGGGGCGAGGCACAGATACGCAGTATTTT. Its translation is CASSQSGGRGTDTQYF.

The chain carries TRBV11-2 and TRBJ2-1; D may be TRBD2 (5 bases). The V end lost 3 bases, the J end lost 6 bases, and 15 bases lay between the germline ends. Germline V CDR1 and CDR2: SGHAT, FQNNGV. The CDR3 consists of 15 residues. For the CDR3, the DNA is TGTGCCAGCAGCTTCGGTCCTAGCTTCGTCAATGAGCAGTTCTTC. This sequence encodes CASSFGPSFVNEQFF.

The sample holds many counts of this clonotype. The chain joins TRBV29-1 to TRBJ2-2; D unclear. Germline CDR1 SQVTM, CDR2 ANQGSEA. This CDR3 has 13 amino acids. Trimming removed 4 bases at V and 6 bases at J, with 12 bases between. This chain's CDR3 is CSVVPDAPGELFF. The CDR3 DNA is TGCAGCGTTGTGCCGGACGCCCCCGGGGAGCTGTTTTTT.

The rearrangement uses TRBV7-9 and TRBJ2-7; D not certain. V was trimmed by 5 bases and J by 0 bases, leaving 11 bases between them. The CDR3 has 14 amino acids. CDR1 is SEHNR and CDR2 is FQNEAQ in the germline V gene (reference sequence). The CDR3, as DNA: TGTGCCAGCAGCCCCCTTGAGGTCTCCTACGAGCAGTACTTC. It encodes CASSPLEVSYEQYF.

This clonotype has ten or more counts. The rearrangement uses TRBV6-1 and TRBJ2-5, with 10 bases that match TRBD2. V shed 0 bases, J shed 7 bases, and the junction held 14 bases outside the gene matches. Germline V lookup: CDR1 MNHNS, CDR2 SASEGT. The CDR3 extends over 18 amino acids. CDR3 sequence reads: CASSEALGTSAAGGTQYF. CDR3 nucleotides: TGTGCCAGCAGTGAAGCGCTAGGGACTAGCGCAGCCGGGGGGACCCAGTACTTC.

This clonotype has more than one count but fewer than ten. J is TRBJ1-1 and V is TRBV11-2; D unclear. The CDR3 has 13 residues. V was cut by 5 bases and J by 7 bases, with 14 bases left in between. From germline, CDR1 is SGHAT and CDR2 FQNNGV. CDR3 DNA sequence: TGTGCCAGCAGCCCTCAGGCGGTGCGTGAAGCTTTCTTT. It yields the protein CASSPQAVREAFF.

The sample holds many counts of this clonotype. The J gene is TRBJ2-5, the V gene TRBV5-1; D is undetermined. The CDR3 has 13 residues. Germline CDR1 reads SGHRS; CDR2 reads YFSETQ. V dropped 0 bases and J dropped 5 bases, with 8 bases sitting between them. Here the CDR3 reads CASSLDGGETQYF. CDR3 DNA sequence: TGCGCCAGCAGCTTGGACGGTGGCGAGACCCAGTACTTC.